Listed below are T cell receptor beta chains from one sample, sequenced in a study of cytomegalovirus exposure and HLA in healthy donors. Clones were sequenced by immunoSEQ multiplex PCR, and TCRdb holds only the in-frame ones, with some missing. This sample yields roughly 100,000 clones, of which under 80% are seen a single time; 6.1% belongs to the top ten. The sequenced sample was PBMCs. Receptors originate from a woman aged 45 to 65 in good health and CMV-seropositive. CDR3s include the opening cysteine and the closing phenylalanine or tryptophan.

V gene	J gene	CDR3 protein
TRBV2	TRBJ1-3	CASSEARVNTIYF
TRBV28	TRBJ2-7	CASSLSGQGRSYEQYF
TRBV30	TRBJ1-1	CAWSEQGNTEAFF
TRBV7-9	TRBJ2-1	CASSFPTGGVENEQFF
TRBV9	TRBJ2-3	CASSPPDLAGGRTDTQYF
TRBV15	TRBJ1-1	CATSRDRVAEAFF
TRBV6-6	TRBJ2-1	CASRWTGGTYNEQFF
TRBV28	TRBJ2-7	CASSLPSGSDSYEQYF
TRBV5-1	TRBJ2-1	CASSSEPGTGPENEQFF
TRBV30	TRBJ1-2	CAWSGGGTGRNYGYTF
TRBV9	TRBJ1-2	CASSVGEPNYGYTF
TRBV5-4	TRBJ1-1	CASSLNAGMNTEAFF
TRBV7-2	TRBJ2-2	CASSFAGGLEYGELFF
TRBV6-5	TRBJ1-1	CASTDPGGRTEAFF
TRBV6-1	TRBJ2-2	CASRTGSGELFF
TRBV9	TRBJ1-2	CASSPLRGTANYGYTF
TRBV19	TRBJ2-2	CASNRLGSGGATGELFF
TRBV12-5	TRBJ2-2	CASGSALSRRGKAGELFF
TRBV5-6	TRBJ1-1	CASRLDRATEAFF
TRBV5-6	TRBJ1-6	CASSSGHLNSPLHF
TRBV5-1	TRBJ2-3	CASSLRLAGGSSTDTQYF
TRBV9	TRBJ1-4	CASSPTYFATNEKLFF
TRBV28	TRBJ2-3	CASSGGGHTDTQYF
TRBV5-6	TRBJ1-2	CASSEDRGRANYGYTF
TRBV28	TRBJ1-1	CASRVVEDRLNTEAFF
TRBV28	TRBJ2-5	CASSFGAGVTRETQYF
TRBV6-5	TRBJ1-4	CASGDPRGGSEKLFF
TRBV11-2	TRBJ2-5	CASSQGTSGYQETQYF
TRBV19	TRBJ2-7	CASSPGGPYEQYF
TRBV4-1	TRBJ1-5	CASSQQRQGNQPQHF
TRBV2	TRBJ1-1	CATYRDMNTEAFF
TRBV19	NA	CASTPGGAPLEQYF
TRBV9	TRBJ1-2	CASSAKGVTNYGYTF
TRBV9	TRBJ1-6	CASSVGQGLNSPLHF
TRBV2	TRBJ2-1	CASQRGYNEQFF
TRBV18	TRBJ1-3	CASSPNRQGASGNTIYF
TRBV2	TRBJ1-4	CASSEWASNEKLFF
TRBV7-8	TRBJ1-2	CASSSDRDRGYGYTF
TRBV6-4	TRBJ1-5	CASSDSSGQPQHF
TRBV28	TRBJ1-2	CASSSKILAGFFMSGYTF
TRBV6-4	TRBJ1-2	CASSASAGDPSYGYTF
TRBV28	TRBJ1-3	CASSLRGGAGDTIYF
TRBV7-2	TRBJ1-1	CASSFLQGLNTEAFF